What follows is one TCR beta chain and its context. Its specificity is not known. Clones were read by immunoSEQ multiplex PCR, and TCRdb kept only the in-frame ones, dropping some. The top ten hold roughly 7% of the sample, which has 120,000 or so clones, approximately 90% seen once. This CDR3 spans 15 amino acids. The V segment lost 5 bases and the J segment 4 bases; nucleotides outside the gene matches: 10. Germline V gene lookup returns CDR1 SGHVS and CDR2 FNYEAQ. This entry belongs to a study of T cell responses to AZD1222 COVID-19 vaccine. Findings and caveats of the study: Just five or six AZD1222 recipients were seropositive at baseline. Targeting of unmutated variant regions was reportedly seen in nearly half of spike-specific TCRs. A rise in Spike-specific TCR breadth and depth followed two AZD1222 doses. White British ancestry dominated among donors, who included more females, and clonal diversity was possibly underestimated.

This TCR was sampled from an adult in good health. The V gene is TRBV7-6, the J gene TRBJ2-7; 8 bases map to TRBD2. The input for sequencing was peripheral blood, taken on day 0 of AZD1222 vaccination. CDR3 coding DNA: TGTGCCAGCAGCCCCGGGGGCGGGGGGTATTACGAGCAGTACTTC. It translates to CASSPGGGGYYEQYF.